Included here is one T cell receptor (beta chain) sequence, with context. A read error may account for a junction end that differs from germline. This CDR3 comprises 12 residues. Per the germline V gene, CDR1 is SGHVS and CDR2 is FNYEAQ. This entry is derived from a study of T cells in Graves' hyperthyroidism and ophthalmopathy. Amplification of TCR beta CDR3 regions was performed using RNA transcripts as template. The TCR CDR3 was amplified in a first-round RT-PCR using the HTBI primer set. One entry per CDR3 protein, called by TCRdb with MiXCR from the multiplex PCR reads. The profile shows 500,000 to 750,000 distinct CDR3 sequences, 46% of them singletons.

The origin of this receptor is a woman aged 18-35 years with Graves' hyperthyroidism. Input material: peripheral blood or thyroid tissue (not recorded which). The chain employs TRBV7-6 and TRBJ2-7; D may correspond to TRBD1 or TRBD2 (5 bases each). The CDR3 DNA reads TGCGCCAGCATGGGGACGGGGAACGAGCAGTACTTC. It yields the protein CASMGTGNEQYF.